Each of the 18 T cell receptor beta chains below was sequenced from the same sample in a study of type 1 and type 2 diabetes patients. Genomic DNA was the PCR template. Amplification of the beta chain CDR3 used 30 forward and 13 reverse multiplex primers. A single record per CDR3 protein comes from TCRdb applying MiXCR to the multiplex PCR reads. The sample gives some 250,000 distinct CDR3 sequences, 45% to 60% of which show up once; roughly 15% is in the top ten. The sequencing sample was made of peripheral blood mononuclear cells (PBMCs). The origin of the receptors is a man between 18 and 35 years old with type 2 diabetes.

Concerning this clonotype: The junction departs from the called germline gene at one end, perhaps through a read error. The chain couples TRBV12-3 or TRBV12-4 to TRBJ2-7, with 7 bases that match TRBD2. The CDR3 has 14 residues. The CDR3 spells CASSVAGGAHEQYF. The CDR3 bases are TGTGCCAGCAGTGTAGCGGGTGGCGCCCACGAGCAGTACTTC.

The chain couples TRBV5-1 to TRBJ2-3, with a weak D call TRBD1 (5 bases). Germline CDR1 SGHRS, CDR2 YFSETQ. Trimming cost V 6 bases and J 0 bases, with 11 bases left between them. This CDR3 contains 14 residues. CDR3 in DNA: TGCGCCAGCATGCGGACACCTAGCACAGATACGCAGTATTTT. This gives the protein CASMRTPSTDTQYF. Full variable domain (remainder filled in from reference TRBV5-1 and TRBJ2-3): KAGVTQTPRYLIKTRGQQVTLSCSPISGHRSVSWYQQTPGQGLQFLFEYFSETQRNKGNFPGRFSGRQFSNSRSEMNVSTLELGDSALYLCASMRTPSTDTQYFGPGTRLTVL.

The V call is TRBV12-5, the J call TRBJ1-1; D not resolved. Trimming left V 0 bases short and J 3 bases short, with 14 bases between. The V gene's germline CDR1 is LGHNT and CDR2 FRNRAP. This CDR3 is 16 amino acids long. The CDR3 region is CASGLVRFEWDTEAFF. CDR3 nucleotide sequence: TGTGCTAGTGGTTTGGTAAGGTTTGAGTGGGACACTGAAGCTTTCTTT.

V and J are TRBV7-2 and TRBJ2-5, with TRBD2 as a possible D gene (6 bases). The CDR3 contains 15 residues. Deletions cut 5 bases from V and 0 bases from J, with 13 bases between. Per germline, CDR1 SGHTA and CDR2 FQGNSA. DNA for the CDR3: TGTGCCAGCAGCATTGGTCGCGGGGACCAAGAGACCCAGTACTTC. It encodes CASSIGRGDQETQYF.

This clonotype was seen a few times. This chain's CDR3 is CAGFRDSNTGELFF. The CDR3 DNA reads as TGTGCCGGGTTCCGGGACAGCAACACCGGGGAGCTGTTTTTT. This sequence joins TRBV7-2 and TRBJ2-2, with 7 bases identical to TRBD1. CDR1 SGHTA and CDR2 FQGNSA come from the germline V gene. V trimming: 11 bases; J trimming: 2 bases; junction bases outside the gene matches: 8. The CDR3 extends over 14 amino acids. The full variable domain, completed using reference TRBV7-2 and TRBJ2-2, is GAGVSQSPSNKVTEKGKDVELRCDPISGHTALYWYRQSLGQGLEFLIYFQGNSAPDKSGLPSDRFSAERTGGSVSTLTIQRTQQEDSAVYLCAGFRDSNTGELFFGEGSRLTVL.

This chain links TRBV18 with TRBJ1-6, with TRBD1 identical over 7 bases. Looked up from germline, CDR1 is KGHSH and CDR2 is LQKENI. This CDR3 has 14 amino acids. Germline trimming cut 3 bases from V and 7 bases from J; bases unmatched to any gene: 3. DNA for the CDR3: TGTGCCAGCTCACCCGGGACAGACAATTCACCCCTCCACTTT. This encodes CASSPGTDNSPLHF.

This rearrangement joins TRBV4-3 to TRBJ1-5; D gene unclear. This CDR3 spans 13 amino acids. Germline V lookup: CDR1 LGHNA, CDR2 YSLEER. The ends were cut back, 3 bases at V and 0 bases at J, with 3 bases in the middle. The CDR3 here is CASSQNSNQPQHF. In DNA, the CDR3 is TGCGCCAGCAGCCAGAATAGCAATCAGCCCCAGCATTTT.

The chain is built from TRBV20-1 and TRBJ2-7; 11 positions match TRBD1. This CDR3 comprises 12 residues. CDR1 and CDR2 from the germline V gene are DFQATT and SNEGSKA (reference sequence). V was clipped by 6 bases and J by 4 bases; unmatched bases: 2. In DNA, the CDR3 is TGCAGTGCGGGGACAGGGGGGTACGAGCAGTACTTC. It specifies CSAGTGGYEQYF.

This clonotype was found once. The chain joins TRBV12-3 or TRBV12-4 to TRBJ1-2, with TRBD1 identical over 10 bases. J gave up 4 bases and V 7 bases, and 9 bases lay outside the gene matches. CDR3 length equals 15 residues. The CDR3 is CASTSRDRGTYGYTF. The DNA for the CDR3 is TGTGCCAGCACTTCCCGGGACAGGGGCACCTATGGCTACACCTTC.

As to this clonotype: This CDR3 fails to terminate in the conserved phenylalanine or tryptophan, so it likely reflects a read error. The CDR3 protein is CASRHRDSTYYEQYL. DNA of the CDR3: TGTGCCAGCAGACACAGGGACTCTACGTACTACGAGCAGTACCTC. V and J are TRBV6-1 and TRBJ2-7; D possibly uses TRBD1 or TRBD2 (6 bases each). CDR1 MNHNS and CDR2 SASEGT come from the germline V gene. V lost 6 bases and J lost 3, with 18 bases in between. CDR3 size: 15 residues.

On this clonotype: A read error may account for a junction end that differs from germline. The CDR3 spells CSARPPDRVWDYSF. DNA of the CDR3: TGCAGTGCTAGGCCCCCGGACAGGGTTTGGGACTACTCCTTC. The chain has TRBV20-1 and TRBJ1-2; 8 bases match TRBD1. Germline V CDR1 and CDR2: DFQATT, SNEGSKA (reference sequence). This CDR3 is built from 14 residues.

On this clonotype itself: Likely a read error: the CDR3 ends without its conserved phenylalanine or tryptophan. The CDR3 DNA reads as TGTGCCAGCAGCCACTGGGACAGGGGCATAAACTATGGCTACACCTTA. It codes for CASSHWDRGINYGYTL. The chain uses TRBV14 and TRBJ1-2, with 10 bases aligning to TRBD1. In germline, CDR1 is SGHDN, CDR2 FVKESK. The CDR3 spans 16 residues. After removal of 3 bases from V and 2 bases from J, the junction contained 6 bases not matched to a gene.

This chain uses TRBV20-1 with TRBJ1-1; D is perhaps TRBD1 (6 bases). CDR1 is DFQATT and CDR2 is SNEGSKA in the germline V gene (reference sequence). The CDR3 covers 12 residues. V was shortened by 5 bases and J by 11 bases, with 18 bases between the two germline ends. The CDR3 nucleotides read TGCAGTGCTGGGGGACAAGGATCATACGCTTTCTTT. It specifies CSAGGQGSYAFF.

This clonotype was seen a few times. The chain recombines TRBV15 with TRBJ1-2; D unresolved. The V end lost 0 bases, the J end lost 5 bases, and 16 bases lay between the germline ends. The CDR3 is made up of 16 amino acids. Per germline, CDR1 LNHNV and CDR2 YYDKDF (reference sequence). The CDR3 spells CATSRDLMEGSYGYTF. The CDR3 DNA sequence: TGTGCCACCAGCAGAGATTTAATGGAAGGATCTTATGGCTACACCTTC.

The sample holds a few counts of this clonotype. This sequence joins TRBV29-1 and TRBJ1-2, with D hard to call. From germline, CDR1 is SQVTM and CDR2 ANQGSEA. V was shortened by 5 bases and J by 9 bases, with 13 bases between the two germline ends. The CDR3 extends over 11 amino acids. CDR3 loop: CSVLVADRYTF. Written as DNA, the CDR3 is TGCAGCGTTCTAGTAGCCGATCGCTACACCTTC.

The chain has TRBV6-6 and TRBJ1-5, with 11 bases that match TRBD1. This CDR3 region has 14 residues. Germline trimming cut 6 bases from V and 5 bases from J; bases unmatched to any gene: 3. The germline V gene has CDR1 MNHNY and CDR2 SVGAGI (reference sequence). DNA of the CDR3: TGTGCCAGCAGCCGGGGACAGGGGGATCAGCCCCAGCATTTT. It codes for CASSRGQGDQPQHF.

V and J are TRBV19 and TRBJ1-1; D possibly corresponds to TRBD1 (6 bases). Trimming stripped 1 base from V and 4 bases from J, with 13 bases between. The germline V gene encodes CDR1 LNHDA and CDR2 SQIVND (reference sequence). The CDR3 spans 15 residues. CDR3 coding DNA: TGTGCCAGTAGTATAGCCCCCTCAGGGGTCACTGAAGCTTTCTTT. Its translation is CASSIAPSGVTEAFF.

The CDR3 spells CASSIGGRASGELFF. CDR3 sequence (DNA): TGTGCCAGTAGTATCGGTGGGAGGGCCAGCGGGGAGCTGTTTTTT. The chain recombines TRBV19 with TRBJ2-2; 7 positions agree with TRBD2. This CDR3 comprises 15 residues. In germline, CDR1 is LNHDA, CDR2 SQIVND (reference sequence). The V and J ends lost 3 bases and 7 bases, in that order; junction bases with no gene match: 8. The complete variable domain, with remaining parts taken from reference TRBV19 and TRBJ2-2, reads DGGITQSPKYLFRKEGQNVTLSCEQNLNHDAMYWYRQDPGQGLRLIYYSQIVNDFQKGDIAEGYSVSREKKESFPLTVTSAQKNPTAFYLCASSIGGRASGELFFGEGSRLTVL.